This entry lists 5 T cell receptor beta chains sequenced from one sample in a study of blood T cell repertoires in COVID-19. Sequencing used immunoSEQ multiplex PCR; TCRdb keeps in-frame clones, though not all of them. The sample has 100,000 or so clones, more than 75% seen once; the top ten hold roughly 10%. Sequencing input: peripheral blood. Receptors were obtained from a man in his fifties or sixties with active or convalescent COVID-19.

The chain links TRBV10-3 to TRBJ1-5; D is uncertain. The germline V gene has CDR1 ENHRY and CDR2 SYGVKD. The CDR3 sequence is 12 residues long. V lost 3 bases to trimming and J lost 5 bases, with 5 bases between them. The CDR3 protein is CAISDYDQPQHF. In DNA, the CDR3 is TGTGCCATCAGTGACTACGATCAGCCCCAGCATTTT.

This chain uses TRBV6-5 with TRBJ1-4; D is undetermined. There are 14 residues in the CDR3. Germline lookup yields CDR1 MNHEY and CDR2 SVGAGI. With 2 bases removed from V and 4 bases from J, the gap between germline ends came to 8 bases. The DNA for the CDR3 is TGTGCCAGCAGTTACGGGGAGGGTAATGAAAAACTGTTTTTT. Its translation is CASSYGEGNEKLFF.

The chain carries TRBV3-1 (or the pseudogene TRBV3-2) and TRBJ2-3; 13 nucleotides match TRBD2. V lost 1 base to trimming and J lost 0 bases; unmatched junction nucleotides: 7. Germline V lookup: CDR1 LGHDT, CDR2 YNNKEL (reference sequence). The CDR3 covers 19 residues. Here the CDR3 reads CASSQGTSGRRGSTDTQYF. In DNA, the CDR3 is TGTGCCAGCAGCCAAGGGACTAGCGGGAGACGGGGAAGCACAGATACGCAGTATTTT.

This chain uses TRBV19 with TRBJ2-1; tentatively, D is TRBD2 (6 bases). V lost 6 bases, J lost 0 bases, and 12 bases lay in between. CDR3 length: 15 residues. Germline assignment: CDR1 LNHDA and CDR2 SQIVND (reference sequence). CDR3 region: CASSPLGGSYNEQFF. The CDR3 bases are TGTGCCAGTAGCCCCTTGGGGGGCTCCTACAATGAGCAGTTCTTC.

This clone came up a few times. The V and J genes are TRBV9 and TRBJ1-6; 7 positions match TRBD1. The CDR3 sequence is 15 residues long. V trimming: 4 bases; J trimming: 13 bases; junction bases outside the gene matches: 14. Germline V gene sequence: CDR1 SGDLS, CDR2 YYNGEE. The DNA for the CDR3 is TGTGCCAGCAGCCCGACAGGGAATATGGTGGGTCCCCTCCACTTT. Translating it yields CASSPTGNMVGPLHF.